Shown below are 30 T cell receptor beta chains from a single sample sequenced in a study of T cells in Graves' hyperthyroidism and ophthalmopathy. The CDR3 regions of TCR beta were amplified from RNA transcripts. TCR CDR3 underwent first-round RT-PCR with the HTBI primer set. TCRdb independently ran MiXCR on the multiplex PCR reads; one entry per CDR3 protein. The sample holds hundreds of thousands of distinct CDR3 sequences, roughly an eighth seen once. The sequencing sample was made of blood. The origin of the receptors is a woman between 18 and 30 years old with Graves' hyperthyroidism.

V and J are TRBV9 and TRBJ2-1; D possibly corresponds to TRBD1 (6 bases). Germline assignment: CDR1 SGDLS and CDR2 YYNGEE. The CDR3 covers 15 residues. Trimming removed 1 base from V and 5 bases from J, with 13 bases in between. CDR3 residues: CASSVTGPSDNEQFF. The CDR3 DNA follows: TGTGCCAGCAGCGTAACAGGGCCATCAGACAATGAGCAGTTCTTC.

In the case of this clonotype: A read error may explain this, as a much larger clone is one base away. The CDR3 bases are TGTGCCATCAGTGAGAGGGAGGTCGACGAGCTGTACTTC. Residues: CAISEREVDELYF. The chain is built from TRBV10-3 and TRBJ2-7; possible D gene TRBD2, 6 bases. The CDR3 totals 13 residues. Looked up from germline, CDR1 is ENHRY and CDR2 is SYGVKD.

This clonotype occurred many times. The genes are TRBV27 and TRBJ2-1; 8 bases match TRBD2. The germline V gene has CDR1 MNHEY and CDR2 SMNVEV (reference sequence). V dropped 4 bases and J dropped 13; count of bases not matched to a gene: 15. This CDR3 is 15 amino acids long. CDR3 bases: TGTGCCAGCAGTTACATCCCGGCGGGAGGTGGGAGTCAGTTCTTC. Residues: CASSYIPAGGGSQFF.

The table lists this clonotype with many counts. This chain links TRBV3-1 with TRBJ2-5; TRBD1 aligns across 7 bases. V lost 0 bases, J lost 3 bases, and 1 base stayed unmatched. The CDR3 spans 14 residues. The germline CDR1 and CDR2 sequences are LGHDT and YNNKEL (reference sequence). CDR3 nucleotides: TGTGCCAGCAGCCAAGAACAGGGGAAAGAGACCCAGTACTTC. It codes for CASSQEQGKETQYF.

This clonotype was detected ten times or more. CDR3 sequence (DNA): TGTGCCAGCAGTGAATGGGGCAGAGTCCCCTACGAGCAGTACTTC. This codes for CASSEWGRVPYEQYF. The chain employs TRBV6-1 and TRBJ2-7; the D gene is possibly TRBD1 (5 bases). Germline CDR1 MNHNS, CDR2 SASEGT. The CDR3 consists of 15 residues. Trimming pared 2 bases from V and 2 bases from J, leaving 13 bases between.

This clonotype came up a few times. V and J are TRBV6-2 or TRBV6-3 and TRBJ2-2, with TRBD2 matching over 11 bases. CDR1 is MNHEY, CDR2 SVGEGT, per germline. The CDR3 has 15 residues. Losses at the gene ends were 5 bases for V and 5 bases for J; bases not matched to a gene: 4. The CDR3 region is CASSLAGGLTGELFF. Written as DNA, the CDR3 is TGTGCCAGCAGTCTAGCGGGAGGCCTGACCGGGGAGCTGTTTTTT.

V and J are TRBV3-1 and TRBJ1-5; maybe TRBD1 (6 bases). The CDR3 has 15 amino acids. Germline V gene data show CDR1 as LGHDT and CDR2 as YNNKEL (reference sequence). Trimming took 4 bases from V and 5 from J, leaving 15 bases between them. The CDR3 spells CASSPYREFDQPQHF. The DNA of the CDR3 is TGTGCCAGCAGCCCATACAGGGAATTCGATCAGCCCCAGCATTTT.

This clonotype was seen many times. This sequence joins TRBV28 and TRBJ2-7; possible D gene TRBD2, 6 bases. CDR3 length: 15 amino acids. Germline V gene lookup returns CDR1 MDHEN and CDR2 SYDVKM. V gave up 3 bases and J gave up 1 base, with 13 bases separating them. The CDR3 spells CASSFGEDFSYEQYF. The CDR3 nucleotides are TGTGCCAGCAGTTTCGGGGAGGACTTTTCCTACGAGCAGTACTTC. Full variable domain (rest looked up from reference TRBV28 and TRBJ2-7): DVKVTQSSRYLVKRTGEKVFLECVQDMDHENMFWYRQDPGLGLRLIYFSYDVKMKEKGDIPEGYSVSREKKERFSLILESASTNQTSMYLCASSFGEDFSYEQYFGPGTRLTVT.

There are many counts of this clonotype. The CDR3 spells CASSRPISNEQFF. The CDR3 DNA is TGTGCCAGCAGCCGTCCAATCAGCAATGAGCAGTTCTTC. This chain connects TRBV3-1 to TRBJ2-1; D is unclear. Trimming removed 4 bases from V and 6 bases from J, with 10 bases in between. Per the germline V gene, CDR1 is LGHDT and CDR2 is YNNKEL (reference sequence). This CDR3 has 13 residues.

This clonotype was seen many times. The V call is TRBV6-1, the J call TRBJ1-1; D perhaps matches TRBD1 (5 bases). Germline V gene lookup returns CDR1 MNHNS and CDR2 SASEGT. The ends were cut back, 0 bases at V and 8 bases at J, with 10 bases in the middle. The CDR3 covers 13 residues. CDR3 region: CASSEARGREAFF. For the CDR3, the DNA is TGTGCCAGCAGTGAAGCTCGGGGCAGGGAAGCTTTCTTT.

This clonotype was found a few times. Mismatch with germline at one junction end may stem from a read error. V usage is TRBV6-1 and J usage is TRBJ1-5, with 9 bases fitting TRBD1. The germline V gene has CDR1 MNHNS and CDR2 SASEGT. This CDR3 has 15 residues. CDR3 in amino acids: CASSRTGESNLPQHF. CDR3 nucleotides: TGTGCCAGCAGTCGGACAGGGGAGAGCAATCTGCCCCAGCATTTT.

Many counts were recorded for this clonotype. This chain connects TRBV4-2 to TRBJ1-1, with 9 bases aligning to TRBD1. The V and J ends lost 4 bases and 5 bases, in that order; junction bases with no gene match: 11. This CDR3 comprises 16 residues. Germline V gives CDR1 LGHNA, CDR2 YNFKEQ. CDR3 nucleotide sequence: TGTGCCAGCAGCCTCGCACCACAGGGGGCGAGGACTGAAGCTTTCTTT. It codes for CASSLAPQGARTEAFF.

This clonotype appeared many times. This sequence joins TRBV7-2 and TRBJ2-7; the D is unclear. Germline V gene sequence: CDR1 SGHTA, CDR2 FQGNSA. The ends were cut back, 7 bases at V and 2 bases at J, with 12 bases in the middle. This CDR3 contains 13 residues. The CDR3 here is CASTRSGAYEQYF. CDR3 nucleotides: TGTGCCAGCACACGATCTGGGGCCTACGAGCAGTACTTC.

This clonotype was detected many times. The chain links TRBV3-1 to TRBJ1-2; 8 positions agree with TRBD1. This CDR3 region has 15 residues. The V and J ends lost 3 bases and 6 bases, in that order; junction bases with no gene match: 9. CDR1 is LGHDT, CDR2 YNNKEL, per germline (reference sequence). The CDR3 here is CASSQEAQGEDGYTF. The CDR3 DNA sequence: TGTGCCAGCAGCCAGGAAGCACAGGGGGAAGATGGCTACACCTTC.

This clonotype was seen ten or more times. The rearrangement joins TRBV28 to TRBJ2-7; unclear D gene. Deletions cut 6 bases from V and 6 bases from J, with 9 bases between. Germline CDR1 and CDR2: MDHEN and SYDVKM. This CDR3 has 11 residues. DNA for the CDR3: TGTGCCAGCAGCCTTCAGCGCGAGCAGTACTTC. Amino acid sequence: CASSLQREQYF.

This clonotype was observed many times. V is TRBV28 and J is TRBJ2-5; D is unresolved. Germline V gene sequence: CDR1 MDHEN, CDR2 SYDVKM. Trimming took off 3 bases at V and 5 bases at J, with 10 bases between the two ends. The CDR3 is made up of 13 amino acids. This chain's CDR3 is CASSFPGEETQYF. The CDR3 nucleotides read TGTGCCAGCAGTTTCCCCGGAGAGGAGACCCAGTACTTC.

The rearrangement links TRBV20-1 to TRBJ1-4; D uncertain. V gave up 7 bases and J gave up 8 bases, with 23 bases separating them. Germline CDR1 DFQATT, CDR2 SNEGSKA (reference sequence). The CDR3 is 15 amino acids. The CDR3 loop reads CSVSGRWGGQEKLFF. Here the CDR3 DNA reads TGCAGTGTTAGCGGGCGTTGGGGAGGGCAGGAAAAACTGTTTTTT.

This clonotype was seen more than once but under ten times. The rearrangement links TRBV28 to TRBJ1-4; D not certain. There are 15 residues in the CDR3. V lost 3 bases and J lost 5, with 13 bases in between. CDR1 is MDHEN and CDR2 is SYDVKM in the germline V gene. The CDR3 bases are TGTGCCAGCAGTTTTGGTGGGGTTTCAAATGAAAAACTGTTTTTT. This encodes CASSFGGVSNEKLFF.

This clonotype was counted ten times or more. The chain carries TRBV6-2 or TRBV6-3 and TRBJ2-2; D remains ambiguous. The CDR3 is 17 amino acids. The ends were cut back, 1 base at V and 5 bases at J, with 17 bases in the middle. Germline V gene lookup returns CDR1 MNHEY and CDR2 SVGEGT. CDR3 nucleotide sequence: TGTGCCAGCAGTTACTTGTACCCAGGCATCCCAACCGGGGAGCTGTTTTTT. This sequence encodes CASSYLYPGIPTGELFF.

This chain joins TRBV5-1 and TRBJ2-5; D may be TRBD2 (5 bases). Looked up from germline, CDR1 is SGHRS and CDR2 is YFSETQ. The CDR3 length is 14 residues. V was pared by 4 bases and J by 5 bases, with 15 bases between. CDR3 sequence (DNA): TGCGCCAGCAGCCCCAGAGCCCCGGGGGAGACCCAGTACTTC. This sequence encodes CASSPRAPGETQYF.

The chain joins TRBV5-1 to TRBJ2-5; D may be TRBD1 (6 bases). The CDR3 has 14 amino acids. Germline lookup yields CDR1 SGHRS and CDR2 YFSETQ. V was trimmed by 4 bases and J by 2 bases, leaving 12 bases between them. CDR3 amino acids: CASSIQGVQETQYF. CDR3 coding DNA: TGCGCCAGCAGCATACAGGGCGTACAAGAGACCCAGTACTTC. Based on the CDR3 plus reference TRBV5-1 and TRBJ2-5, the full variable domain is KAGVTQTPRYLIKTRGQQVTLSCSPISGHRSVSWYQQTPGQGLQFLFEYFSETQRNKGNFPGRFSGRQFSNSRSEMNVSTLELGDSALYLCASSIQGVQETQYFGPGTRLLVL.

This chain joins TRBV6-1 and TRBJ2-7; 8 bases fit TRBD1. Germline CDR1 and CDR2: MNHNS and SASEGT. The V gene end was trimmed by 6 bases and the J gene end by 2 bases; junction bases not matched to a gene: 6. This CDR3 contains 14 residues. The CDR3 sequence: CASRGQGGTYEQYF. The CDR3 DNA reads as TGTGCCAGCAGAGGACAGGGAGGAACCTACGAGCAGTACTTC.

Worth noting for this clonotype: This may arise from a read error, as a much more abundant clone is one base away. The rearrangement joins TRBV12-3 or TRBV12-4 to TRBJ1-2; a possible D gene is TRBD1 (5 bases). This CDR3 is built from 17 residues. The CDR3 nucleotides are TGTGCCAGCAGTTTTTCCCTCTTGGTGAGCCGCAGGGATGGCTACATCTTC. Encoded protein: CASSFSLLVSRRDGYIF.

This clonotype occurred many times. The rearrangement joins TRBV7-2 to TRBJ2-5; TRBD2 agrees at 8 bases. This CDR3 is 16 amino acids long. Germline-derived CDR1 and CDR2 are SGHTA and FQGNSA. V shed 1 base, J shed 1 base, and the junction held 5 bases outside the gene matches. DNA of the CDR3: TGTGCCAGCAGCTTAGGGTCGGCGGGAGGCCAAGAGACCCAGTACTTC. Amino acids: CASSLGSAGGQETQYF.

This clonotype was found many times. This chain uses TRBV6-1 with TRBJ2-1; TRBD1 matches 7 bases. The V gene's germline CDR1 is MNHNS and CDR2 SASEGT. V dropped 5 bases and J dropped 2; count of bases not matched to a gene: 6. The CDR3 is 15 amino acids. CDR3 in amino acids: CASSPRQGTYNEQFF. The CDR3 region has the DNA TGTGCCAGCAGTCCCCGACAGGGAACCTACAATGAGCAGTTCTTC.

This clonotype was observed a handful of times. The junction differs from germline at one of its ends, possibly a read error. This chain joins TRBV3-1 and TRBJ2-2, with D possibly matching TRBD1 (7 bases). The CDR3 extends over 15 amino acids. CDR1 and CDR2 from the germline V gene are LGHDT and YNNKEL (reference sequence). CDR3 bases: TGTGCCAGCAGCGGGGGGACAGCGAACACCCGGGAGCTGTTTTTT. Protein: CASSGGTANTRELFF.

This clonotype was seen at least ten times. DNA for the CDR3: TGTGCCAGCAGTTACAGGCTAGCGGGCTCGGTCCAGCAGTTCTTC. It translates to CASSYRLAGSVQQFF. The rearrangement joins TRBV6-2 or TRBV6-3 to TRBJ2-1; the match to TRBD2 covers 8 bases. Germline CDR1 is MNHEY and CDR2 is SVGEGT. The CDR3 has 15 residues. V was pared by 2 bases and J by 11 bases, with 11 bases of the junction left unmatched.

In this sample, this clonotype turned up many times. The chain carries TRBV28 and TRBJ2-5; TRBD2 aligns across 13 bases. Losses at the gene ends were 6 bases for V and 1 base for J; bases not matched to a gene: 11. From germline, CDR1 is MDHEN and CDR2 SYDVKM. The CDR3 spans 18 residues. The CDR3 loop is CASRLTSTSGGAQETQYF. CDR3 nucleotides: TGTGCCAGCAGACTCACTTCCACTAGCGGGGGGGCCCAAGAGACCCAGTACTTC.

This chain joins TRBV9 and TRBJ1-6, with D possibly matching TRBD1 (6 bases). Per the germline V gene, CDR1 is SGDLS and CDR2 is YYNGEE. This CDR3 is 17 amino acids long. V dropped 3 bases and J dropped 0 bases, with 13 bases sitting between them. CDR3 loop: CASSAAGASSYNSPLHF. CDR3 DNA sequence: TGTGCCAGCAGCGCCGCAGGGGCCAGCTCCTATAATTCACCCCTCCACTTT.

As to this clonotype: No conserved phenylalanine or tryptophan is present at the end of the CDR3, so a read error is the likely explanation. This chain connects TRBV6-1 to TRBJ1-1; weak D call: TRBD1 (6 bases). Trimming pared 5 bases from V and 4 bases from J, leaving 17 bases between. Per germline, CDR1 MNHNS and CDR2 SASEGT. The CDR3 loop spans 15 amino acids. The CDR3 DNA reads TGTGCCAGCAGTAAGGCAGGGGATGAGGGCACTGAAGCTTTCCTT. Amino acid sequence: CASSKAGDEGTEAFL.